The clone carrying this TCR beta chain came up once. The CDR3 extends over 16 amino acids. V shed 0 bases and J shed 5 bases, with 14 bases lying between them. The germline gives CDR1 MNHEY, CDR2 SMNVEV (reference sequence). These data come from a study of blood T cell repertoires in COVID-19. Study background: T cells, B-cell-depleted T cells, or PBMCs provided the cDNA or gDNA that served as material.

Original processing methods: Amplifying reference gene primers gave estimates of nucleated cell counts. The method was immunoSEQ multiplex PCR; TCRdb's version includes in-frame clones alone and lacks a portion of them. D and trimming come from the DNA, and the V and J calls and clone size come from that table. The sample has about 36,000 clones; 65% to 80% are singletons. V is TRBV27 and J is TRBJ1-5; D may be TRBD1 (6 bases). Sequenced input: peripheral blood. This receptor was identified in a man between 60 and 75 years old with active COVID-19. As DNA, the CDR3 is TGTGCCAGCAGTTTATCGATGCAGGGGAGGGATCAGCCCCAGCATTTT. The encoded protein is CASSLSMQGRDQPQHF.